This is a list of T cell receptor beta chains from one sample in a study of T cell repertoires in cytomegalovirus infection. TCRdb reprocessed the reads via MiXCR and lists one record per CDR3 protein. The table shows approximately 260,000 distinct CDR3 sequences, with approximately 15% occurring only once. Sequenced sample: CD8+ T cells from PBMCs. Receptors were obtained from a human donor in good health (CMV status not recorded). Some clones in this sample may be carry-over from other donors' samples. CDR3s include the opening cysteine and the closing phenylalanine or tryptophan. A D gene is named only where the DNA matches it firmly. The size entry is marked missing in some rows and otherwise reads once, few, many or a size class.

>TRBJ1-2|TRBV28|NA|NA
TGTGCCAGCAGTTTCTCCACGTTGAGCTATGGCTACACCTTC
CASSFSTLSYGYTF
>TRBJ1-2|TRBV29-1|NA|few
TGCAGCGTCCCTTCCGAGACGGGCTATGGCTACACCTTC
CSVPSETGYGYTF
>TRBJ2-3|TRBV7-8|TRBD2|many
TGTGCCAGCAGCCTATGGAGCGGGGGGGGTTCGGATACGCAGTATTTT
CASSLWSGGGSDTQYF
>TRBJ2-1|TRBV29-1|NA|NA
TGCAGCGCCGAAGGATCGACCCCGAATCCCAATGAGCAGTTCTTC
CSAEGSTPNPNEQFF
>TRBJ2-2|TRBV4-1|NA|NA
TGCGCCAGCAGCCAATTTGGGAGTCGAGGGATTTTGGCCGGGGAGCTGTTTTTT
CASSQFGSRGILAGELFF
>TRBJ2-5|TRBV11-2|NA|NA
TGTGCCAGCAGCTCGATTGGGGGTACAGAAGAGACCCAGTACTTC
CASSSIGGTEETQYF
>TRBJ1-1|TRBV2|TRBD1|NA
TGTGCCAGCAGCTCAGGCCCTACCAGGGGGAGGAACACTGAAGCTTTCTTT
CASSSGPTRGRNTEAFF
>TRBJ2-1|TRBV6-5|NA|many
TGTGCCAGCAGCCCGACTGCAAATGAGCAGTTCTTC
CASSPTANEQFF
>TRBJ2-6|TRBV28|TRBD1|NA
TGTGCCAGCAGTATGGACAGGGCTGGGGCCAACGTCCTGACTTTC
CASSMDRAGANVLTF
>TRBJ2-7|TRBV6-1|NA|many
TGTGCCAGCAGTGAAGTTGTAATAACCGTCGACGAGCAGTACTTC
CASSEVVITVDEQYF
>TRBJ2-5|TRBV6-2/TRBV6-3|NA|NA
TGTGCCAGCAGTTACGGGGCCTACCAAGAGACCCAGTACTTC
CASSYGAYQETQYF
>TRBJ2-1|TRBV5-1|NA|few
TGCGCCAGCAAAGACGGAGGCTCCTACAATGAGCAGTTCTTC
CASKDGGSYNEQFF
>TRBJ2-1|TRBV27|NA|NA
TGTGCCAGCAGTCCCCGAACAGGGAATCGGTACAATGAGCAGTTCTTC
CASSPRTGNRYNEQFF
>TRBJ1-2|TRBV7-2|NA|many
TGTGCCAGCAGCCCCGGCGGGGGGGGGTACACCTTC
CASSPGGGGYTF
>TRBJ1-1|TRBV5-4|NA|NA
TGTGCCAGCAGCTTTACGACAGATATGAACACTGAAGCTTTCTTT
CASSFTTDMNTEAFF
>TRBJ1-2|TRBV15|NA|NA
TGTGCCACCAGCCCGGGCGGAGTCTTCGGTGGCTACACCTTC
CATSPGGVFGGYTF
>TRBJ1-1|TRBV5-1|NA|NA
TGCGCCAGCAGCTTGCAACGGGTGGGGAACACTGAAGCTTTCTTT
CASSLQRVGNTEAFF
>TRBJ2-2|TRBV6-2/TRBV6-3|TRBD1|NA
TGTGCCAGCAGGACCGGACAGGGCACCCTTTTTGCCGGGGAGCTGTTTTTT
CASRTGQGTLFAGELFF
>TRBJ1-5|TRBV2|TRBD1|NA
TGTGCCAGCAGGGCCGGGACAGGGGCCTTTCAGCCCCAGCATTTT
CASRAGTGAFQPQHF
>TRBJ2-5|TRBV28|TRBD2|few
TGTGCCAGCAGTCCCGGACTAGCGGGGGCCGGCGGGGCCCAGTACTTC
CASSPGLAGAGGAQYF
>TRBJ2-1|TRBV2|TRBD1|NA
TGTGCCAGCTTCGGGCGGTCGGGGGACAGGGAACACAATGAGCAGTTCTTC
CASFGRSGDREHNEQFF
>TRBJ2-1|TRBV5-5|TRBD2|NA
TGTGCCAGCAGCCCTCATCGGGGGGACTACAATGAGCAGTTCTTC
CASSPHRGDYNEQFF
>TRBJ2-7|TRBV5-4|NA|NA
TGTGCCAGCAGCCCAGCCGGGGGAGACGAGCAGTACTTC
CASSPAGGDEQYF
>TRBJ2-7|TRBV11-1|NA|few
TGTGCCAGCAGCTCCTTAACCGGACGGGGTTTCTACTACGAGCAGTACTTC
CASSSLTGRGFYYEQYF
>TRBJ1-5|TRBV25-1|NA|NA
TGTGCCAGCAGTGACTCCCGACAGCCCTATAGCAATCAGCCCCAGCATTTT
CASSDSRQPYSNQPQHF
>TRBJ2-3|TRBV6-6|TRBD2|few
TGTGCCAGCAGTTATTACGGGCGGGGGGTCACAGATACGCAGTATTTT
CASSYYGRGVTDTQYF
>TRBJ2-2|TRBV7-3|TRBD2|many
TGTGCCAGCAGCCTCGGGGGGGGCTTCGGGACCGGGGAGCTGTTTTTT
CASSLGGGFGTGELFF
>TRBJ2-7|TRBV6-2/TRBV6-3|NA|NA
TGTGCCAGCAGGTTCAGGGCGCCCTACGAGCAGTACTTC
CASRFRAPYEQYF
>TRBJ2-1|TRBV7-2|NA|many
TGTGCCAGCAATGAGCAGGGCTTCTACAATGAGCAGTTCTTC
CASNEQGFYNEQFF
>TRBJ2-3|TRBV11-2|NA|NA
TGTGCCAGCAGCTCGGCTCTTTTTATAACAGATACGCAGTATTTT
CASSSALFITDTQYF
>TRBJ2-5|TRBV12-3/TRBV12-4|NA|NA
TGTGCCAGCAGTTTTAGCTTACAACATCGACGCAGCCAAGAGACCCAGTACTTC
CASSFSLQHRRSQETQYF
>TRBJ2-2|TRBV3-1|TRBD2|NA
TGTGCCAGCCCCGCCAGCGGGATATTCGCGAACACCGGGGAGCTGTTTTTT
CASPASGIFANTGELFF
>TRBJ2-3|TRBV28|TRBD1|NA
TGTGCCAGCAGCAAGCTCCCCGGGACAGACACAGATACGCAGTATTTT
CASSKLPGTDTDTQYF
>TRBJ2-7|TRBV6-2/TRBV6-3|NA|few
TGTGCCAGCAGTTACTATGGGGGGCCACGGGACGAGCAGTACTTC
CASSYYGGPRDEQYF
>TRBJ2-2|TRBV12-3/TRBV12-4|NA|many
TGTGCCAGCAGTATCAGGGCATGGTCGGGGGAGCTGTTTTTT
CASSIRAWSGELFF
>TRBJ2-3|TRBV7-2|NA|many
TGTGCCAGCAGCTTAAACGGATACACAGATACGCAGTATTTT
CASSLNGYTDTQYF
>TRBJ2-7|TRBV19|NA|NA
TGTGCCAGTAGCCGGATGTTGAGTGACTACGAGCAGTACTTC
CASSRMLSDYEQYF
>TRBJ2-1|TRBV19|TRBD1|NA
TGTGCCAGTAGTAAGGACAGGGGGCGATATGAGCAGTTCTTC
CASSKDRGRYEQFF
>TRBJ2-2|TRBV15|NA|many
TGTGCCACCAGTTTGGGGGGGCTCGGGGAGCTGTTTTTT
CATSLGGLGELFF
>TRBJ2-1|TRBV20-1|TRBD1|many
TGCAGTGCTATGGAGAGGGGGCGATCGGCCCACAATGAGCAGTTCTTC
CSAMERGRSAHNEQFF
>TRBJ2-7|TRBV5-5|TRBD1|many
TGTGCCAGCAGCCTCCTCGGACAGGTGAGCTCCTACGAGCAGTACTTC
CASSLLGQVSSYEQYF
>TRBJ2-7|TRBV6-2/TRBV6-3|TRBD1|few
TGTGCCAGCAGTGACCGGGACAGAGCCTACGAGCAGTACTTC
CASSDRDRAYEQYF
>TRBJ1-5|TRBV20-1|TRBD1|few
TGCAGTGCTAGCCAAGCGACAGGGCGACATCAGCCCCAGCATTTT
CSASQATGRHQPQHF